These 26 T cell receptor beta chains were sequenced from one sample in a study of blood T cell repertoires in COVID-19. The table came from immunoSEQ multiplex PCR; TCRdb's copy has only in-frame clones and leaves some out. Found here are 210,000 or so clones, 83% of them singletons; the top ten hold over 0.95%. The sequenced material came from peripheral blood. Source of these receptors: a woman in her twenties or thirties with COVID-19, enrolled during active disease.

This clone was counted between two and nine times. This chain links TRBV5-5 with TRBJ2-2; D uncertain. Germline V gene lookup returns CDR1 SGHKS and CDR2 YYEKEE (reference sequence). The V end was cut by 4 bases, the J end by 0 bases, with 10 bases between. The CDR3 covers 15 residues. The CDR3 spells CASSRVQANTGELFF. The CDR3 DNA sequence: TGTGCCAGCAGCCGCGTCCAGGCGAACACCGGGGAGCTGTTTTTT.

The chain combines TRBV10-1 with TRBJ1-1; maybe TRBD1 (6 bases). Germline loops: CDR1 WNHNN, CDR2 SYGVQD (reference sequence). With 10 bases removed from V and 5 bases from J, the gap between germline ends came to 17 bases. The CDR3 totals 13 residues. The DNA for the CDR3 is TGCGCCAACCCCTTGGACAGAAAGACTGAAGCTTTCTTT. Amino acids: CANPLDRKTEAFF.

This rearrangement joins TRBV14 to TRBJ1-1; TRBD1 matches 9 bases. V lost 2 bases and J lost 3; bases outside the gene matches: 4. Germline assignment: CDR1 SGHDN and CDR2 FVKESK. This CDR3 has 15 amino acids. The CDR3 DNA reads as TGTGCCAGCAGCCAATTCACAGGGGGCCACACTGAAGCTTTCTTT. Protein product: CASSQFTGGHTEAFF.

The rearrangement joins TRBV30 to TRBJ1-1; a possible D gene is TRBD1 (5 bases). The CDR3 contains 13 residues. Deletions cut 1 base from V and 5 bases from J, with 11 bases between. Germline V gives CDR1 GTSNPN, CDR2 SVGIG (reference sequence). CDR3 loop: CAWSGTGETEAFF. In DNA form, the CDR3 reads TGTGCCTGGAGTGGCACAGGCGAAACTGAAGCTTTCTTT. The full variable domain, its missing parts supplied by reference TRBV30 and TRBJ1-1, is SQTIHQWPATLVQPVGSPLSLECTVEGTSNPNLYWYRQAAGRGLQLLFYSVGIGQISSEVPQNLSASRPQDRQFILSSKKLLLSDSGFYLCAWSGTGETEAFFGQGTRLTVV.

The chain recombines TRBV6-5 with TRBJ2-7; 10 bases are shared with TRBD2. CDR1 is MNHEY and CDR2 is SVGAGI in the germline V gene. The CDR3 sequence is 16 residues long. Trimming at V came to 2 bases and at J to 4 bases, leaving 8 bases not matched to a gene. CDR3 nucleotides: TGTGCCAGCAGTTACGGGGTTAGCGGGGGGAAATACGAGCAGTACTTC. As protein: CASSYGVSGGKYEQYF.

The V call is TRBV7-2, the J call TRBJ1-2; TRBD1 might be the D (6 bases). The CDR3 length is 12 residues. From germline, CDR1 is SGHTA and CDR2 FQGNSA. V lost 5 bases and J lost 14, with 18 bases in between. CDR3 amino acids: CASSGAGAPGTF. DNA of the CDR3: TGTGCCAGCAGCGGGGCAGGGGCGCCGGGGACCTTC.

This clone was counted a single time. The gene calls are TRBV19 and TRBJ2-7; D perhaps matches TRBD2 (5 bases). The CDR3 length is 13 residues. Germline CDR1 LNHDA, CDR2 SQIVND (reference sequence). V lost 9 bases to trimming and J lost 0 bases, with 12 bases between them. In DNA form, the CDR3 reads TGTGCCAGCCGGGCCCGGGGCTCCTACGAGCAGTACTTC. Translating gives CASRARGSYEQYF.

The genes are TRBV10-3 and TRBJ1-1; D is uncertain. The CDR3 runs 17 residues. V shed 2 bases and J shed 4 bases, with 20 bases lying between them. The germline gives CDR1 ENHRY, CDR2 SYGVKD. The CDR3 loop is CAISEPTIGDLGTEAFF. DNA for the CDR3: TGTGCCATCAGTGAGCCAACGATCGGGGATCTAGGCACTGAAGCTTTCTTT.

The genes are TRBV27 and TRBJ2-3, with TRBD2 matching 11 bases. The V segment lost 5 bases and the J segment 2 bases; nucleotides outside the gene matches: 6. The germline CDR1 and CDR2 sequences are MNHEY and SMNVEV (reference sequence). This CDR3 has 16 amino acids. The CDR3 coding sequence is TGTGCCAGCAGTCGGGGACTAGCGGAGACCACAGATACGCAGTATTTT. Encoded protein: CASSRGLAETTDTQYF.

The gene calls are TRBV13 and TRBJ1-2; TRBD1 matches at 9 bases. Trimming took 4 bases from V and 3 from J; bases not matched to a gene: 3. CDR1 and CDR2 from the germline V gene are PRHDT and FYEKMQ (reference sequence). CDR3 size: 14 residues. The chain's CDR3 is CASSWRDRDYGYTF. The CDR3 DNA sequence: TGTGCCAGCAGCTGGAGGGACAGGGACTATGGCTACACCTTC.

The chain is built from TRBV19 and TRBJ1-1, with D hard to call. Germline V gives CDR1 LNHDA, CDR2 SQIVND (reference sequence). The V end was cut by 5 bases, the J end by 2 bases, with 9 bases between. This CDR3 region has 13 residues. The CDR3 reads CASSRTVNTEAFF. The DNA for the CDR3 is TGTGCCAGTAGTCGTACAGTAAACACTGAAGCTTTCTTT.

V gene TRBV11-1 combines with J gene TRBJ2-1; a possible D gene is TRBD2 (5 bases). Trimming took off 3 bases at V and 4 bases at J, with 10 bases between the two ends. Germline CDR1 is SGHAT and CDR2 is FQDESV (reference sequence). This CDR3 has 14 amino acids. The CDR3 nucleotides read TGTGCCAGCAGCTTCCAAGAGCGGTACAATGAGCAGTTCTTC. Its translation is CASSFQERYNEQFF.

The V call is TRBV3-1 (or the pseudogene TRBV3-2), the J call TRBJ1-1, with D uncertain. There are 13 residues in the CDR3. Germline V gene lookup returns CDR1 LGHDT and CDR2 YNNKEL (reference sequence). Trimming stripped 4 bases from V and 1 base from J, with 7 bases between. The chain's CDR3 is CASSPRQNTEAFF. The CDR3 DNA sequence: TGTGCCAGCAGCCCGAGACAGAACACTGAAGCTTTCTTT.

This clone was detected once. The V and J genes are TRBV6-6 and TRBJ2-3, with D possibly being TRBD2 (7 bases). Trimming shortened V by 8 bases and J by 4 bases, and 10 bases separated the two germline ends. Germline CDR1 reads MNHNY; CDR2 reads SVGAGI (reference sequence). The CDR3 is 12 residues long. The CDR3 DNA follows: TGTGCCAGCGGGGGGGGCGCAGATACGCAGTATTTT. Protein: CASGGGADTQYF.

This clone was counted a few times. V and J are TRBV7-2 and TRBJ2-7; 7 bases fit TRBD1. Trimming took 5 bases from V and 1 from J; bases not matched to a gene: 8. Germline-derived CDR1 and CDR2 are SGHTA and FQGNSA. CDR3 length: 15 residues. In DNA form, the CDR3 reads TGTGCCAGCAGCCAAGAACCGGGACAGTCCTACGAGCAGTACTTC. Amino acid sequence: CASSQEPGQSYEQYF.

The chain has TRBV6-6 and TRBJ1-1, with no clear D. Trimming shortened V by 6 bases and J by 4 bases, and 15 bases separated the two germline ends. CDR1 and CDR2 (germline): MNHNY, SVGAGI (reference sequence). This CDR3 comprises 14 residues. The CDR3 region has the DNA TGTGCCAGCAGAATAGCCCTCCCTCCCACTGAAGCTTTCTTT. Translation: CASRIALPPTEAFF.

The chain combines TRBV3-1 (or the pseudogene TRBV3-2) with TRBJ2-7, with a weak D call TRBD1 (5 bases). V lost 0 bases, J lost 3 bases, and 12 bases lay in between. Germline V gene lookup returns CDR1 LGHDT and CDR2 YNNKEL (reference sequence). The length of the CDR3 is 15 residues. The CDR3 region is CASSQEQERRYEQYF. CDR3 in DNA: TGTGCCAGCAGCCAAGAACAGGAGCGCCGCTACGAGCAGTACTTC.

V gene TRBV3-1 (or the pseudogene TRBV3-2) combines with J gene TRBJ2-1, with 8 bases identical to TRBD2. Per germline, CDR1 LGHDT and CDR2 YNNKEL (reference sequence). Losses at the gene ends were 2 bases for V and 15 bases for J; bases not matched to a gene: 9. The length of the CDR3 is 13 residues. The CDR3 DNA is TGTGCCAGCAGCCAACACGGCGGGGGGCCGGGGTTCTTC. Translating it yields CASSQHGGGPGFF.

This clone was seen repeatedly, ten times or more. The chain combines TRBV27 with TRBJ1-2; possible D gene TRBD1, 6 bases. Trimming cost V 6 bases and J 8 bases, with 19 bases left between them. From germline, CDR1 is MNHEY and CDR2 SMNVEV (reference sequence). The CDR3 runs to 14 residues. The CDR3, as DNA: TGTGCCAGCAGCAGGACCCGGGACAATAGGGGCTACACCTTC. Translation gives CASSRTRDNRGYTF.

This clone was found a few times. V gene TRBV2 combines with J gene TRBJ1-2; maybe TRBD1 (5 bases). The V gene lost 4 bases and the J gene lost 0 bases, with 9 bases spanning the gap. The CDR3 is 14 residues long. Germline V gene data show CDR1 as SNHLY and CDR2 as FYNNEI. The CDR3 spells CASSGDSANYGYTF. CDR3 sequence (DNA): TGTGCCAGCAGTGGAGACAGTGCTAACTATGGCTACACCTTC.

This clone has more than one count but fewer than ten. The chain has TRBV10-3 and TRBJ1-1, with D maybe TRBD1 (6 bases). Trimming cost V 2 bases and J 5 bases, with 12 bases left between them. The CDR3 sequence is 14 residues long. From germline, CDR1 is ENHRY and CDR2 SYGVKD. The DNA for the CDR3 is TGTGCCATCAGTGAGACAGGGTTAGAAACTGAAGCTTTCTTT. This codes for CAISETGLETEAFF.

The CDR3 loop reads CASSPGDRSYGYTF. The CDR3 nucleotides are TGTGCCAGCTCGCCGGGGGACAGGAGCTATGGCTACACCTTC. This chain links TRBV18 with TRBJ1-2; 8 bases align to TRBD1. Germline V CDR1 and CDR2: KGHSH, LQKENI. CDR3 length: 14 residues. The V segment lost 6 bases and the J segment 4 bases; nucleotides outside the gene matches: 7.

The V call is TRBV6-5, the J call TRBJ2-3, with 8 bases aligning to TRBD2. J was trimmed by 0 bases and V by 7 bases; bases with no gene match: 6. Germline CDR1 MNHEY, CDR2 SVGAGI. CDR3 length: 15 amino acids. This chain's CDR3 is CASTFSGASTDTQYF. CDR3 sequence (DNA): TGTGCCAGCACCTTTAGCGGGGCTAGCACAGATACGCAGTATTTT.

This clone has only a few counts. The V call is TRBV15, the J call TRBJ2-5; 8 bases are shared with TRBD2. Germline-derived CDR1 and CDR2 are LNHNV and YYDKDF (reference sequence). The CDR3 length is 16 residues. Trimming took 2 bases from V and 5 from J; bases not matched to a gene: 10. CDR3 in amino acids: CATSRLGSGGRETQYF. The CDR3 nucleotides are TGTGCCACCAGCAGACTGGGTTCGGGGGGGCGCGAGACCCAGTACTTC.

The rearrangement joins TRBV9 to TRBJ2-4; D possibly corresponds to TRBD1 (6 bases). The CDR3 is 13 amino acids. CDR1 is SGDLS and CDR2 is YYNGEE in the germline V gene. V was shortened by 0 bases and J by 15 bases, with 16 bases between the two germline ends. The CDR3 region is CASSVVPQGRAYF. The CDR3 nucleotides read TGTGCCAGCAGCGTAGTTCCCCAGGGGCGAGCGTACTTC.

This chain links TRBV2 with TRBJ1-3; D unresolved. The CDR3 totals 13 residues. Germline V gene data show CDR1 as SNHLY and CDR2 as FYNNEI. V was trimmed by 3 bases and J by 0 bases, leaving 3 bases between them. The CDR3 DNA follows: TGTGCCAGCAGTGATAGCTCTGGAAACACCATATATTTT. This gives the protein CASSDSSGNTIYF.